One and the same sample provided the 12 T cell receptor beta chains below, sequenced in a study of PD-1 blockade in mismatch repair-deficient tumors. TCRdb keeps only in-frame clones here, not all; method: immunoSEQ multiplex PCR. The sample gives about 120,000 clones, more than 85% of which show up once; approximately 13% is in the top ten. Here the sequenced sample was peripheral blood, taken 44 weeks after starting pembrolizumab. The receptors come from an adult with mismatch repair-deficient cancer.

The chain combines TRBV19 with TRBJ2-7, with D unresolved. The CDR3 runs to 14 residues. V gave up 1 base and J gave up 0 bases, with 7 bases separating them. Looked up from germline, CDR1 is LNHDA and CDR2 is SQIVND (reference sequence). CDR3 nucleotides: TGTGCCAGTAGTATAGCGGAGAGCTCCTACGAGCAGTACTTC. Protein product: CASSIAESSYEQYF.

CDR3 nucleotide sequence: TGCGCCAGCAGCTTGACGGGCGGCGACGGAGAGGGCAACGAGCAGTACTTC. As protein: CASSLTGGDGEGNEQYF. The V gene is TRBV5-1, the J gene TRBJ2-7; tentative D call: TRBD2 (5 bases). Germline V lookup: CDR1 SGHRS, CDR2 YFSETQ. The CDR3 contains 17 residues. Between the trimmed V and J ends, which lost 1 base and 5 bases, there was a span of 22 bases.

This chain connects TRBV27 to TRBJ2-3, with 11 positions matching TRBD2. Germline V lookup: CDR1 MNHEY, CDR2 SMNVEV (reference sequence). The CDR3 sequence is 17 residues long. Trimming took 7 bases from V and 3 from J; bases not matched to a gene: 12. The CDR3 reads CASILPGTSGLTDTQYF. CDR3 nucleotides: TGTGCCAGCATCTTACCGGGGACTAGCGGTTTGACAGATACGCAGTATTTT.

The rearrangement links TRBV6-5 to TRBJ2-7; TRBD1 agrees at 9 bases. V lost 0 bases to trimming and J lost 0 bases; unmatched junction nucleotides: 0. Germline V gene data show CDR1 as MNHEY and CDR2 as SVGAGI. The CDR3 sequence is 15 residues long. CDR3 coding DNA: TGTGCCAGCAGTTACTCGACAGGGGGCTCCTACGAGCAGTACTTC. This gives the protein CASSYSTGGSYEQYF.

This clone was seen once. The CDR3 is CAIMGSGSRYNEQFF. The DNA of the CDR3 is TGTGCCATCATGGGTAGCGGGAGTAGATACAATGAGCAGTTCTTC. The V gene is TRBV10-3, the J gene TRBJ2-1; TRBD2 matches 9 bases. Germline values: CDR1 ENHRY, CDR2 SYGVKD. This CDR3 contains 15 residues. V shed 7 bases and J 4 bases; nucleotides not matched to a gene: 8.

The J gene is TRBJ2-7, the V gene TRBV4-1, with 7 bases identical to TRBD2. The germline V gene has CDR1 MGHRA and CDR2 YSYEKL. This CDR3 has 14 amino acids. V lost 4 bases, J lost 3 bases, and 6 bases stayed unmatched. This CDR3 reads CASSPTGGGYEQYF. The CDR3 DNA is TGCGCCAGCAGCCCAACGGGCGGGGGCTACGAGCAGTACTTC.

The V gene is TRBV5-5, the J gene TRBJ2-7, with 8 bases fitting TRBD1. Germline V gene sequence: CDR1 SGHKS, CDR2 YYEKEE (reference sequence). V shed 0 bases and J 4 bases; nucleotides not matched to a gene: 3. This CDR3 has 14 residues. The CDR3 bases are TGTGCCAGCAGCTTGGTGGGACAGGCTTACGAGCAGTACTTC. As protein: CASSLVGQAYEQYF.

The chain is built from TRBV7-6 and TRBJ2-1; 11 bases fit TRBD2. CDR1 and CDR2 from the germline V gene are SGHVS and FNYEAQ. The junction had 12 bases not matched to a gene; V was cut back by 5 bases and J by 9 bases. The CDR3 is made up of 16 amino acids. CDR3 amino acids: CASSPEVSGRGIEQFF. The CDR3 bases are TGTGCCAGCAGCCCTGAAGTTAGCGGGAGGGGTATTGAGCAGTTCTTC.

The gene calls are TRBV2 and TRBJ1-1; D ambiguous. Germline V gene data show CDR1 as SNHLY and CDR2 as FYNNEI. V was trimmed by 1 base and J by 7 bases, leaving 4 bases between them. The CDR3 has 11 amino acids. The CDR3 spells CASSEGVEAFF. DNA of the CDR3: TGTGCCAGCAGTGAAGGAGTTGAAGCTTTCTTT.

V and J are TRBV29-1 and TRBJ1-4; 8 bases fit TRBD1. The trim removed 5 bases at V and 5 bases at J, leaving 10 bases unmatched. CDR3 size: 15 residues. The germline gives CDR1 SQVTM, CDR2 ANQGSEA. The CDR3 region has the DNA TGCAGCGTTTTCGTTGTGGGACAGGACAATGAAAAACTGTTTTTT. Translation: CSVFVVGQDNEKLFF. Based on the CDR3 plus reference TRBV29-1 and TRBJ1-4, the full variable domain is SAVISQKPSRDICQRGTSLTIQCQVDSQVTMMFWYRQQPGQSLTLIATANQGSEATYESGFVIDKFPISRPNLTFSTLTVSNMSPEDSSIYLCSVFVVGQDNEKLFFGSGTQLSVL.

This chain uses TRBV6-5 with TRBJ2-7, with 9 bases matching TRBD1. V lost 0 bases and J lost 3; bases outside the gene matches: 0. The germline gives CDR1 MNHEY, CDR2 SVGAGI. This CDR3 has 14 residues. CDR3 amino acids: CASSYSTGGYEQYF. The CDR3 nucleotides read TGTGCCAGCAGTTACTCGACAGGGGGCTACGAGCAGTACTTC.

The chain employs TRBV6-1 and TRBJ2-1; D perhaps matches TRBD2 (5 bases). V was shortened by 10 bases and J by 4 bases, with 14 bases between the two germline ends. CDR3 size: 13 residues. Germline V gives CDR1 MNHNS, CDR2 SASEGT. The DNA of the CDR3 is TGTGCCACCAAGGACGGGATTTACAATGAGCAGTTCTTC. Residues: CATKDGIYNEQFF.